The 9 T cell receptor beta chains reported below all come from one sample, sequenced in a study of T cell repertoires in ileal Crohn's disease. Specified time point: inflamed ileum from the surgical specimen. Measured with immunoSEQ multiplex PCR; TCRdb has only the in-frame clones, and not every one. The sample records 16,000 or so clones, approximately 92% being singletons. Sequences were obtained from ileal tissue. These receptors were obtained from an adult with Crohn's disease.

This clone was observed a single time. The chain links TRBV2 to TRBJ1-2, with D perhaps TRBD1 (5 bases). The V end lost 6 bases, the J end lost 8 bases, and 16 bases lay between the germline ends. Germline CDR1 reads SNHLY; CDR2 reads FYNNEI. CDR3 length equals 13 residues. The CDR3 DNA reads TGTGCCAGCAGACCCGGGACGCCTTGGGGCTACACCTTC. Translation: CASRPGTPWGYTF.

The chain is built from TRBV10-3 and TRBJ1-6, with 9 nucleotides matching TRBD1. Germline CDR1 is ENHRY and CDR2 is SYGVKD. Germline trimming cut 4 bases from V and 9 bases from J; bases unmatched to any gene: 4. This CDR3 comprises 14 residues. The CDR3 bases are TGTGCCATCAGTGGACAGGGGGAGGGTTCACCCCTCCACTTT. It yields the protein CAISGQGEGSPLHF.

V and J are TRBV14 and TRBJ2-3, with D possibly being TRBD1 or TRBD2 (5 bases each). V lost 2 bases to trimming and J lost 2 bases, with 20 bases between them. The CDR3 runs 18 residues. Germline CDR1 and CDR2: SGHDN and FVKESK. CDR3 residues: CASSQWSGRLGDTDTQYF. CDR3 coding DNA: TGTGCCAGCAGCCAATGGTCCGGGCGGCTGGGGGACACAGATACGCAGTATTTT.

V is TRBV18 and J is TRBJ2-6; D remains ambiguous. Germline-derived CDR1 and CDR2 are KGHSH and LQKENI. V lost 5 bases to trimming and J lost 0 bases, with 14 bases between them. This CDR3 has 17 amino acids. Here the CDR3 DNA reads TGTGCCAGCTCATCCACTTCAGCCAGCTCTGGGGCCAACGTCCTGACTTTC. This encodes CASSSTSASSGANVLTF.

This chain links TRBV5-1 with TRBJ2-7, with 12 positions matching TRBD2. CDR1 is SGHRS and CDR2 is YFSETQ in the germline V gene. This CDR3 has 14 residues. Trimming cost V 4 bases and J 4 bases; bases outside gene matches: 3. Here the CDR3 reads CASSVTSGGYEQYF. Written as DNA, the CDR3 is TGCGCCAGCAGCGTGACTAGCGGGGGATACGAGCAGTACTTC.

The chain combines TRBV7-9 with TRBJ2-4; D is unclear. This CDR3 contains 15 residues. In germline, CDR1 is SEHNR, CDR2 FQNEAQ (reference sequence). V was trimmed by 3 bases and J by 0 bases, leaving 9 bases between them. CDR3 nucleotide sequence: TGTGCCAGCAGCTTTAATAATCTAGCCAAAAACATTCAGTACTTC. It yields the protein CASSFNNLAKNIQYF.

The chain couples TRBV27 to TRBJ2-2; D is uncertain. CDR1 MNHEY and CDR2 SMNVEV come from the germline V gene (reference sequence). CDR3 length: 14 residues. Trimming removed 2 bases from V and 4 bases from J, with 8 bases in between. The CDR3 here is CASSLDHPTGELFF. CDR3 DNA sequence: TGTGCCAGCAGTTTAGACCACCCCACCGGGGAGCTGTTTTTT.

This sequence joins TRBV11-1 and TRBJ2-6; maybe TRBD2 (7 bases). The CDR3 spans 16 residues. The V and J ends lost 3 bases and 4 bases respectively, with 13 bases between them. Germline assignment: CDR1 SGHAT and CDR2 FQDESV (reference sequence). CDR3 in amino acids: CASSLGGGMGANVLTF. The CDR3 DNA reads TGTGCCAGCAGCTTGGGAGGGGGAATGGGGGCCAACGTCCTGACTTTC.

V gene TRBV6-6 combines with J gene TRBJ1-5; TRBD1 aligns across 7 bases. The germline V gene encodes CDR1 MNHNY and CDR2 SVGAGI (reference sequence). The CDR3 length is 15 residues. The V segment lost 4 bases and the J segment 4 bases; nucleotides outside the gene matches: 7. Here the CDR3 DNA reads TGTGCCAGCAGTTTGAGTTCAGGGGGTAATCAGCCCCAGCATTTT. This encodes CASSLSSGGNQPQHF.